These T cell receptor beta chains were read from a single sample in a study of cytomegalovirus exposure and HLA in healthy donors. Profiled with immunoSEQ multiplex PCR; TCRdb holds only in-frame clones, not every one. Its listing shows 100,000 to 150,000 clones. Material for sequencing was PBMCs. These receptors were collected from a man aged 18-30 years in good health and CMV-seronegative. The CDR3 runs from the conserved cysteine through the conserved F or W. A D gene is named only where the DNA matches it firmly.

J,D,V,DNA,CDR3
TRBJ2-7,TRBD1,TRBV7-3,TGTGCCAGCAGCCACGGACAGGGATCCCACGAGCAGTACTTC,CASSHGQGSHEQYF
TRBJ2-7,NA,TRBV28,TGTGCCAGCAGTTTCCAGGGTCGCAACGAGCAGTACTTC,CASSFQGRNEQYF
TRBJ2-7,NA,TRBV28,TGTGCCAGCAGCCTAGTGACAGGCTACGAGCAGTACTTC,CASSLVTGYEQYF
TRBJ1-4,TRBD1,TRBV5-1,TGCGCCAGCAGCTCTGGGTCAGGGGGTGAAAAACTGTTTTTT,CASSSGSGGEKLFF
TRBJ2-1,NA,TRBV10-2,TGCGCCAGCAGTGAGTCTGTTATGCGTCAGTTCTTC,CASSESVMRQFF
TRBJ1-1,TRBD1,TRBV25-1,TGTGCCAGCACTGCCACAGGGGACACTGAAGCTTTCTTT,CASTATGDTEAFF
TRBJ1-1,NA,TRBV7-2,TGTGCCAGCAGCTTAGGTTGGCAAATCACTGAAGCTTTCTTT,CASSLGWQITEAFF
TRBJ1-2,TRBD1,TRBV7-9,TGTGCCAGCAGCCGAGTGGCAGGGGGCAACTATGGCTACACCTTC,CASSRVAGGNYGYTF
TRBJ2-7,TRBD2,TRBV28,TGTGCCAGCAGTTTTGGTGGCAGTGGGGGGGGAGCCTACGAGCAGTACTTC,CASSFGGSGGGAYEQYF
TRBJ1-1,TRBD1,TRBV7-9,TGTGCCAGCAGCTTAGCAACTATCGGACAGGGAGGCTTGGGAACTGAAGCTTTCTTT,CASSLATIGQGGLGTEAFF
TRBJ1-1,NA,TRBV27,TGTGCCAGCAGTTTCTCACTTGGCACTGAAGCTTTCTTT,CASSFSLGTEAFF
TRBJ1-6,NA,TRBV19,TGTGCCAGTAGTATACGGGGAGGTAATTCACCCCTCCACTTT,CASSIRGGNSPLHF
TRBJ2-7,TRBD2,TRBV7-2,TGTGCCAGCAGCCCCCGGGGGGGCTACGAGCAGTACTTC,CASSPRGGYEQYF
TRBJ2-7,NA,TRBV28,TGTGCCAGCAGTCTTCCCCGTAATTTAGGGGGTTACATTAACGAGCAGTACTTC,CASSLPRNLGGYINEQYF
TRBJ2-3,TRBD2,TRBV7-3,TGTGCCAGCAGGCTAACGACTAGCTCGGATACGCAGTATTTT,CASRLTTSSDTQYF
TRBJ1-2,NA,TRBV2,TGTGCCAGCAGTGAAGCCCCAGTGGGCTCTGGCTACACCTTC,CASSEAPVGSGYTF
TRBJ2-5,NA,TRBV29-1,TGCAGCGTTGATTATAGGGGAACATCTCAAGAGACCCAGTACTTC,CSVDYRGTSQETQYF
TRBJ1-4,TRBD1,TRBV2,TGTGCCAGCAGAGGGACAGGGCTTACTGAAAAACTGTTTTTT,CASRGTGLTEKLFF
TRBJ2-5,TRBD1,TRBV5-1,TGCGCCAGCAAGGACAGGGAGATGGAGACCCAGTACTTC,CASKDREMETQYF
TRBJ2-7,TRBD2,TRBV27,TGTGCCAGCAGTGTGTCGACTAGCGGACGCTACGAGCAGTACTTC,CASSVSTSGRYEQYF
TRBJ1-2,NA,TRBV23-1,TGCGCCAGCAGTCAATCGGAACGAACTGTCCCCTCCAGGTATGGCTACACCTTC,CASSQSERTVPSRYGYTF
TRBJ2-7,NA,TRBV7-9,TGTGCCAGCAGCCAGACAGACGAGCAGTACTTC,CASSQTDEQYF
TRBJ2-3,TRBD1,TRBV7-6,TGTGCCAGCAGCGCACAAATTCCGGGACAGGGATCGGATACGCAGTATTTT,CASSAQIPGQGSDTQYF
TRBJ2-1,TRBD1,TRBV10-3,TGTGCCATCAGTGAGTCTGGGGGACAGGGGCAGTTCTTC,CAISESGGQGQFF
TRBJ1-3,TRBD1,TRBV28,TGTGCCAGCAGAATATGGACAGGGGGCTCTGGAAACACCATATATTTT,CASRIWTGGSGNTIYF
TRBJ1-6,NA,TRBV5-1,TGCGCCAGCCAGGGGAGCTCCTATAATTCACCCCTCCACTTT,CASQGSSYNSPLHF
TRBJ2-5,NA,TRBV6-1,TGTGCCAGCGGAGGAACGAGGCGAGAGACCCAGTACTTC,CASGGTRRETQYF
TRBJ1-6,NA,TRBV11-3,TGTGCCAGCAGCTTAGGCAGGGCAGGGAGGGAGAATTCACCCCTCCACTTT,CASSLGRAGRENSPLHF
TRBJ2-3,TRBD2,TRBV28,TGTGCCAGCGCCATCACTAGCGGGATGGGGACCAGCACAGATACGCAGTATTTT,CASAITSGMGTSTDTQYF
TRBJ1-2,NA,TRBV5-1,TGCGCCAGCAGCTTGGCCCACCAGGGGCAAAACTATGGCTACACCTTC,CASSLAHQGQNYGYTF
TRBJ1-2,NA,TRBV14,TGTGCCAGCAGCCAAGACCTCTATGGCTACACCTTC,CASSQDLYGYTF
TRBJ2-1,TRBD2,TRBV7-3,TGTGCCAGCAGCCTAGGACTAGCGGGGGTCAATGAGCAGTTCTTC,CASSLGLAGVNEQFF
TRBJ2-3,NA,TRBV11-3,TGTGCCAGCAGCCCACTGAAGCCCAGCACAGATACGCAGTATTTT,CASSPLKPSTDTQYF